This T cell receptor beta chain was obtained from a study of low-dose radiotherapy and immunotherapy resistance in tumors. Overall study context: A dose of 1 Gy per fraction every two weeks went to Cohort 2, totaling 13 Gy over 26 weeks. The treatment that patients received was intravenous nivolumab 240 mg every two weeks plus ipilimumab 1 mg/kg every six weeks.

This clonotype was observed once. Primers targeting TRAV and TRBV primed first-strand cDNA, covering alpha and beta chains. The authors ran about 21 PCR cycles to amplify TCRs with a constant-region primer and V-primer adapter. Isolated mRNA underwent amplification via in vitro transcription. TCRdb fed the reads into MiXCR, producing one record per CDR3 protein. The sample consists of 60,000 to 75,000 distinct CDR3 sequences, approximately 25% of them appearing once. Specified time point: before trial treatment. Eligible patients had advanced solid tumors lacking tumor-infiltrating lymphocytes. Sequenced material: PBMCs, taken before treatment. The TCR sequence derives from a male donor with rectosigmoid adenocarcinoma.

CDR3 bases: TGTGCCAGCAGCAGGGGACTAGCGGGGGCCGGGGAGCAGTTCTTC. The encoded protein is CASSRGLAGAGEQFF. The chain employs TRBV21-1 and TRBJ2-1; TRBD2 reflects the table's D call only, with no check against the DNA. TRBV21-1 is listed as a pseudogene. The CDR3 contains 15 residues.